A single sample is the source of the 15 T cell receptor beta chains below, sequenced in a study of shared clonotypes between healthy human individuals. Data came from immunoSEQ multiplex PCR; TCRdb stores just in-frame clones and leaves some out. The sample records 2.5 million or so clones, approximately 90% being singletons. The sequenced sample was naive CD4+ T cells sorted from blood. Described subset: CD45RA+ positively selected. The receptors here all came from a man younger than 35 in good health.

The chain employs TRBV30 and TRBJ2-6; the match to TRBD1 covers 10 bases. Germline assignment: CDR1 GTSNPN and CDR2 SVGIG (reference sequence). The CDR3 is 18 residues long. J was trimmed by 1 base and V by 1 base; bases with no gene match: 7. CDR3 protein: CAWSGRGQGRSGANVLTF. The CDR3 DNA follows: TGTGCCTGGAGTGGCAGGGGACAGGGGCGGTCTGGGGCCAACGTCCTGACTTTC.

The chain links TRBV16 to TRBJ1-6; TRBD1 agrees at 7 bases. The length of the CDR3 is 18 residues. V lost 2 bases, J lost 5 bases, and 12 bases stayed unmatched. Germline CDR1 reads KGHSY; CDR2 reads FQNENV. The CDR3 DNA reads TGTGCCAGCAGCCAAAGCAACCCGATGGGACAGAATAATTCACCCCTCCACTTT. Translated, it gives CASSQSNPMGQNNSPLHF.

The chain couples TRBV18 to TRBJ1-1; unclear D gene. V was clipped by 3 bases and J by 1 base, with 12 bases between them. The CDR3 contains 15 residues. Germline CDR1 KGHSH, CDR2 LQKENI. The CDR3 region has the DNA TGTGCCAGCTCACCCCGAGAAAGCTCGAACACTGAAGCTTTCTTT. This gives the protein CASSPRESSNTEAFF.

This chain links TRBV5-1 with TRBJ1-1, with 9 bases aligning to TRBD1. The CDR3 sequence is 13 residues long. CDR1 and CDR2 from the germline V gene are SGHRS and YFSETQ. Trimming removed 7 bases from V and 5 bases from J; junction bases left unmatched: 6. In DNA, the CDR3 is TGCGCCAGCGCTCGACAGGGGGGTACTGAAGCTTTCTTT. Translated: CASARQGGTEAFF.

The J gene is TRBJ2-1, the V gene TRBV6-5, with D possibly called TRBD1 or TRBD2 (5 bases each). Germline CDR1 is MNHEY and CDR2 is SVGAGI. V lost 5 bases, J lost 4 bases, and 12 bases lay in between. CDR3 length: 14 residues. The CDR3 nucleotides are TGTGCCAGCAGTAACGGGGCACCTTACAATGAGCAGTTCTTC. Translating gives CASSNGAPYNEQFF.

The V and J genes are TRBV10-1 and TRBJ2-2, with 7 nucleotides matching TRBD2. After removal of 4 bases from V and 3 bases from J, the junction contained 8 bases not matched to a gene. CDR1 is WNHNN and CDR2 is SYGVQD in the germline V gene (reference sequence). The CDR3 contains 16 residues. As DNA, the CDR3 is TGCGCCAGCAGTGGAGGCGGGAGAGGGGACACCGGGGAGCTGTTTTTT. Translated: CASSGGGRGDTGELFF.

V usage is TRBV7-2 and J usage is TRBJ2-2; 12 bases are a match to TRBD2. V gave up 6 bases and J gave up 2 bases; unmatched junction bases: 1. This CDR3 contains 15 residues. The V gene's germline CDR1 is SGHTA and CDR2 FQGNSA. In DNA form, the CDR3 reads TGTGCCAGCAGACTAGCGGGAGGAAACACCGGGGAGCTGTTTTTT. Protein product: CASRLAGGNTGELFF.

CDR3 protein: CASSLVGGLGNEKLFF. For the CDR3, the DNA is TGTGCCAGCAGCTTAGTTGGCGGGTTGGGTAATGAAAAACTGTTTTTT. The V and J genes are TRBV7-2 and TRBJ1-4; D gene unclear. With 1 base removed from V and 4 bases from J, the gap between germline ends came to 13 bases. Germline lookup yields CDR1 SGHTA and CDR2 FQGNSA. This CDR3 region has 16 residues.

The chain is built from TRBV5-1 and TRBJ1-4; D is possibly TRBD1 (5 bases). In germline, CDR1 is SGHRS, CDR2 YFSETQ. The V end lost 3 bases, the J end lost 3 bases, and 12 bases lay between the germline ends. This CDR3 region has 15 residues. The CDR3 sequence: CASSSTAQANEKLFF. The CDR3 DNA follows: TGCGCCAGCAGCTCGACGGCACAGGCTAATGAAAAACTGTTTTTT.

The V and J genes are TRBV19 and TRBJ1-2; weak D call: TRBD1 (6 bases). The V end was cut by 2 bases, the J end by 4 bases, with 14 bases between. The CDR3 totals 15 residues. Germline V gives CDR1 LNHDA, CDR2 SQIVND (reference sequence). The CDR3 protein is CASSISGGRIYGYTF. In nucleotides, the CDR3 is TGTGCCAGTAGTATATCCGGGGGCAGAATCTATGGCTACACCTTC. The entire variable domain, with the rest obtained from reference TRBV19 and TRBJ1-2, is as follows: DGGITQSPKYLFRKEGQNVTLSCEQNLNHDAMYWYRQDPGQGLRLIYYSQIVNDFQKGDIAEGYSVSREKKESFPLTVTSAQKNPTAFYLCASSISGGRIYGYTFGSGTRLTVV.

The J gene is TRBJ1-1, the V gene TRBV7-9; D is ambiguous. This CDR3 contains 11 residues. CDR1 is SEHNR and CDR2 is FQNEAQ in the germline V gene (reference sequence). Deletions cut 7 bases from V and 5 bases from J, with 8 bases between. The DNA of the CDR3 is TGTGCCAGCACCCCCAAAACTGAAGCTTTCTTT. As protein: CASTPKTEAFF.

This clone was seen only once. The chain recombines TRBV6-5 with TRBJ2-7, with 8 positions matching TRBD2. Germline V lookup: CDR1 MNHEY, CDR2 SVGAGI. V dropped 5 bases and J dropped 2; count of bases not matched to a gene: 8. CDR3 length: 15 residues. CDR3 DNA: TGTGCCAGCAGTCAGCGTGGTAGCGGGGCCTACGAGCAGTACTTC. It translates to CASSQRGSGAYEQYF.

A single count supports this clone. CDR3 DNA: TGTGCCAGCAGTTTGGGAGTACTAGCGGGAGGGGTCTCGACCTACAATGAGCAGTTCTTC. Translating gives CASSLGVLAGGVSTYNEQFF. This chain links TRBV27 with TRBJ2-1; 13 bases line up with TRBD2. Germline V gene sequence: CDR1 MNHEY, CDR2 SMNVEV (reference sequence). The CDR3 spans 20 residues. V lost 3 bases to trimming and J lost 2 bases; unmatched junction nucleotides: 13.

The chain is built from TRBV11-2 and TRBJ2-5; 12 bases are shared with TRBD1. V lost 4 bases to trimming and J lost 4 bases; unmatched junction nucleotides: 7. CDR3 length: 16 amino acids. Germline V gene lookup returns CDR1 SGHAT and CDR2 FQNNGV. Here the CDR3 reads CASSSGQGAKRETQYF. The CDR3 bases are TGTGCCAGCAGCTCGGGACAGGGGGCGAAAAGAGAGACCCAGTACTTC.

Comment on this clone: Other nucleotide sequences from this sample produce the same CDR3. In DNA form, the CDR3 reads TGTGCCAGCTCACCGGGACTATCACAAGAGACCCAGTACTTC. Translation: CASSPGLSQETQYF. V and J are TRBV18 and TRBJ2-5, with 7 bases fitting TRBD2. The V and J ends lost 3 bases and 2 bases, in that order; junction bases with no gene match: 3. CDR3 length equals 14 residues. From germline, CDR1 is KGHSH and CDR2 LQKENI.